This TCR beta chain was recorded in a study of cytomegalovirus exposure and HLA in healthy donors. General study points: Reportedly, cytomegalovirus status was diagnosed with high sensitivity and specificity. The presence/absence work took it that sequencing depth was about the same across donors. Most TCRs appeared rarely, but some public TCRs recurred in many donors.

The germline CDR1 and CDR2 sequences are LNHDA and SQIVND (reference sequence). The CDR3 covers 16 residues. V lost 1 base and J 4 bases, leaving 15 bases between the germline ends. On this clone itself: Its antigen is unknown.

The primer mix had 60 Vbeta and 13 Jbeta primers. Here immunoSEQ multiplex PCR was the method, and the copy in TCRdb shows in-frame clones only, minus some. The top ten hold approximately 2.5% of the sample, which has roughly 140,000 clones, 80% to 90% seen once. The clonotype originates from a woman between 18 and 29 years old in good health and CMV-seronegative. The chain uses TRBV19 and TRBJ2-3, with TRBD2 as a possible D gene (5 bases). Sequenced input: PBMCs. For the CDR3, the DNA is TGTGCCAGTAGTATAGGTCCCCGGCGGGTCGCAGATACGCAGTATTTT. It translates to CASSIGPRRVADTQYF.